The rows below give T cell receptor beta chains drawn from one sample of a study of regulatory T cells in long-lasting Graves disease. TCRdb reanalysed the multiplex PCR reads using MiXCR and keeps one entry per CDR3 protein. The sample records some 410,000 distinct CDR3 sequences, about 15% being singletons. The sample also formed part of further work on T cells in Graves' hyperthyroidism and ophthalmopathy.

The sequences come from peripheral blood mononuclear cells (PBMCs), collected at new diagnosis, from a patient treated with antithyroid drugs. The source of these receptors is a woman aged 25 to 39 with Graves disease. The CDR3 runs from the conserved cysteine through the conserved F or W. D genes are given only for firm matches. The size of a clone is reported for some rows only, either as once, few or many, or as a class for expanded clones.

CASKREFTDTQYF,TGTGCCAGCAAAAGGGAATTCACAGATACGCAGTATTTT,TRBJ2-3,NA,TRBV28,many
CASSPNRGSGGELFF,TGTGCCAGCAGCCCCAACCGGGGATCGGGCGGGGAGCTGTTTTTT,TRBJ2-2,NA,TRBV9,few
CASSPTRDLWSSYEQYF,TGTGCCAGCAGCCCGACTCGGGACCTCTGGAGCTCCTACGAGCAGTACTTC,TRBJ2-7,NA,TRBV7-2,NA
CATSDRGTQYF,TGTGCCACCAGTGACAGAGGGACCCAGTACTTC,TRBJ2-5,NA,TRBV24-1,NA
CASSLVSKGSGYTF,TGTGCCAGCAGCTTAGTTAGTAAGGGTTCTGGCTACACCTTC,TRBJ1-2,NA,TRBV7-2,many
CASSVSGLAGGEQYF,TGTGCCAGCAGCGTGTCGGGACTAGCGGGAGGCGAGCAGTACTTC,TRBJ2-7,TRBD2,TRBV5-4,many
CSASDASGAGYNEQFF,TGCAGTGCTAGTGACGCTTCGGGGGCAGGCTACAATGAGCAGTTCTTC,TRBJ2-1,NA,TRBV20-1,many
CASGGGASGELFF,TGTGCCAGCGGCGGGGGGGCCTCCGGGGAGCTGTTTTTT,TRBJ2-2,TRBD2,TRBV2,NA
CASSQTSGIGGTDTQYF,TGTGCCAGCAGTCAGACTAGCGGGATAGGAGGCACAGATACGCAGTATTTT,TRBJ2-3,TRBD2,TRBV6-2/TRBV6-3,NA
CASSPGVNQPQHF,TGTGCCAGCAGTCCCGGCGTCAATCAGCCCCAGCATTTT,TRBJ1-5,NA,TRBV27,many
CASSYPPRQGLNQPQHF,TGTGCCAGCAGTTACCCCCCACGACAGGGCTTGAATCAGCCCCAGCATTTT,TRBJ1-5,TRBD1,TRBV28,NA
CASSHLLERDYGYTF,TGTGCCAGCAGCCACCTACTGGAACGGGATTATGGCTACACCTTC,TRBJ1-2,NA,TRBV7-2,many
CATSPTGRAGASTDTQYF,TGTGCCACCAGTCCCACCGGGCGGGCCGGTGCTAGCACAGATACGCAGTATTTT,TRBJ2-3,NA,TRBV15,NA
CASTPGTALNEQFF,TGTGCCAGCACTCCCGGGACAGCTTTGAATGAGCAGTTCTTC,TRBJ2-1,TRBD1,TRBV28,many
CASRLEWASKNTGELFF,TGTGCCAGCAGGCTAGAATGGGCCTCAAAAAACACCGGGGAGCTGTTTTTT,TRBJ2-2,NA,TRBV3-1,few
CASSLNRRREGNHNEQFF,TGTGCCAGCAGCTTAAACAGGAGGCGGGAGGGTAACCACAATGAGCAGTTCTTC,TRBJ2-1,TRBD2,TRBV7-9,many
CASSSARTDTQYF,TGTGCCAGCAGCTCCGCCCGCACAGATACGCAGTATTTT,TRBJ2-3,NA,TRBV7-2,many
CAWALGTGQETQYF,TGTGCCTGGGCCCTAGGGACAGGGCAAGAGACCCAGTACTTC,TRBJ2-5,TRBD1,TRBV30,many
CASSAESGWGISYNEQFF,TGTGCCAGCAGCGCCGAGTCCGGGTGGGGGATCTCCTACAATGAGCAGTTCTTC,TRBJ2-1,NA,TRBV9,many
CAWSVRGSYLEKLFF,TGTGCCTGGAGTGTACGGGGGTCTTATCTCGAAAAACTGTTTTTT,TRBJ1-4,NA,TRBV30,many
CASSSRGDKQHF,TGTGCCAGCAGTTCCCGGGGAGACAAACAGCATTTT,TRBJ1-5,NA,TRBV6-5,NA
CSVVLAGRGSGANVLTF,TGCAGCGTTGTCCTAGCGGGTAGAGGCTCTGGGGCCAACGTCCTGACTTTC,TRBJ2-6,TRBD2,TRBV29-1,NA
CASSRGTRSDAQYF,TGTGCCAGCAGTCGCGGGACTCGGTCAGATGCGCAGTATTTT,TRBJ2-3,NA,TRBV6-7,NA
CASSADGIYGYTF,TGTGCCAGCAGCGCAGACGGTATCTATGGCTACACCTTC,TRBJ1-2,NA,TRBV7-9,many
CASSLTSGPDTQYF,TGTGCCAGCAGTTTGACTAGCGGCCCAGATACGCAGTATTTT,TRBJ2-3,TRBD2,TRBV6-2/TRBV6-3,few
CASSQGVGNTIYF,TGTGCCAGCAGCCAAGGCGTTGGAAACACCATATATTTT,TRBJ1-3,NA,TRBV3-1,many
CASSFSVTGYEQYF,TGTGCCAGCAGTTTCAGCGTGACGGGGTACGAGCAGTACTTC,TRBJ2-7,NA,TRBV28,once
CASSRWAGGFQHF,TGCGCCAGCAGCAGATGGGCAGGGGGATTCCAGCATTTT,TRBJ1-5,TRBD1,TRBV5-1,many
CASSSVAEAKNIQYF,TGTGCCAGCAGTTCGGTTGCGGAGGCCAAAAACATTCAGTACTTC,TRBJ2-4,NA,TRBV27,many
CASGGGYQPQHF,TGTGCCAGCGGAGGGGGATATCAGCCCCAGCATTTT,TRBJ1-5,NA,TRBV2,many
CASSPLAGDGSEQFF,TGCGCCAGCAGCCCCCTAGCGGGAGACGGCAGTGAGCAGTTCTTC,TRBJ2-1,TRBD2,TRBV5-1,many
CASSYRWGSSYNEQFF,TGTGCCAGCAGTTACCGGTGGGGGAGCTCCTACAATGAGCAGTTCTTC,TRBJ2-1,NA,TRBV28,NA
CASRRQGEYTQYF,TGTGCCAGCAGGAGACAGGGAGAGTATACGCAGTATTTT,TRBJ2-3,TRBD1,TRBV2,many
CSARGDSTAREQYF,TGCAGTGCTAGAGGTGACTCCACTGCTAGAGAGCAGTACTTC,TRBJ2-7,NA,TRBV20-1,few
CASSPGNLPYEQYF,TGTGCCAGCAGCCCCGGGAACCTCCCGTACGAGCAGTACTTC,TRBJ2-7,NA,TRBV7-9,NA
CASSPRTGGTEAFF,TGTGCCAGCAGTCCGAGGACAGGGGGGACTGAAGCTTTCTTT,TRBJ1-1,TRBD1,TRBV19,many
CASSEMSGPRNTGELFF,TGCGCCAGCAGTGAGATGAGCGGGCCAAGAAACACCGGGGAGCTGTTTTTT,TRBJ2-2,NA,TRBV10-2,NA
CASSLSVRGHGYTF,TGTGCCAGCAGCTTATCAGTCAGGGGCCACGGCTACACCTTC,TRBJ1-2,NA,TRBV7-2,many
CSDYGSGSDTQYF,TGCAGTGACTACGGTTCTGGGTCAGATACGCAGTATTTT,TRBJ2-3,NA,TRBV20-1,few
CSVEGGAGQVNEKLFF,TGCAGCGTTGAGGGGGGGGCGGGGCAGGTCAATGAAAAACTGTTTTTT,TRBJ1-4,NA,TRBV29-1,NA
CATSTPDTEAFF,TGTGCCACCAGCACTCCAGACACTGAAGCTTTCTTT,TRBJ1-1,NA,TRBV15,many